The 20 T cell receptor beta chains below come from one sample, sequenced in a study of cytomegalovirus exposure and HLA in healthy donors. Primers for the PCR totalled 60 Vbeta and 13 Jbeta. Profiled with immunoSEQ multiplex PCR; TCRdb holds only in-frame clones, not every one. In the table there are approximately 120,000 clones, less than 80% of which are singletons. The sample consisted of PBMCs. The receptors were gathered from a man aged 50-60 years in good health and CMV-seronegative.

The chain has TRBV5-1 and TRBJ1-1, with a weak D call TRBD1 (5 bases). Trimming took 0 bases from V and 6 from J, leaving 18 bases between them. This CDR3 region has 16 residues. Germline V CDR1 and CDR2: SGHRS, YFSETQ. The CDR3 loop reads CASSLVRGGSTSEAFF. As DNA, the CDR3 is TGCGCCAGCAGCTTGGTCCGGGGGGGTTCGACGTCTGAAGCTTTCTTT. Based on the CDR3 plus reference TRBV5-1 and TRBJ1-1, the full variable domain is KAGVTQTPRYLIKTRGQQVTLSCSPISGHRSVSWYQQTPGQGLQFLFEYFSETQRNKGNFPGRFSGRQFSNSRSEMNVSTLELGDSALYLCASSLVRGGSTSEAFFGQGTRLTVV.

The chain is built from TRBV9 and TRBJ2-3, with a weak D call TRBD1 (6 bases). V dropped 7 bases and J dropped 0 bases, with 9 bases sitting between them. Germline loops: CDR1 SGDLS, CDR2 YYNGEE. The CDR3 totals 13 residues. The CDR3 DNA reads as TGTGCCAGCGGGGGCCCTAGCACAGATACGCAGTATTTT. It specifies CASGGPSTDTQYF.

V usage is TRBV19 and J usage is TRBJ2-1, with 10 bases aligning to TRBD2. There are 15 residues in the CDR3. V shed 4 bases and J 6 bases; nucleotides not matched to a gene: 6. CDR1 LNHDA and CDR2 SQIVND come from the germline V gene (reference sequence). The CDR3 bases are TGTGCCAGTAGTACCACTAGCGGGGCCGGCAATGAGCAGTTCTTC. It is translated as CASSTTSGAGNEQFF.

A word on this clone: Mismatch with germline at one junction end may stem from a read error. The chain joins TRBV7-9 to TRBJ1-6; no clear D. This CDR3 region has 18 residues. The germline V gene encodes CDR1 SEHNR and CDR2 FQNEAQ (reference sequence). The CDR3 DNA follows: TGTTCCAGCAGCTTAGCGCGGGGAGAAGCCTCCTATAATTCACCCCTCCACTTT. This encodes CSSSLARGEASYNSPLHF.

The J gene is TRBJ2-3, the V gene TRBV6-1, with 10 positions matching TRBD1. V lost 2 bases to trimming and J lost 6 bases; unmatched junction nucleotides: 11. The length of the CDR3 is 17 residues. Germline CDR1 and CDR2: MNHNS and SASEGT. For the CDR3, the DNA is TGTGCCAGCAGTGAAAGGATGGGACAGGGGCTGAGTGATACGCAGTATTTT. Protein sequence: CASSERMGQGLSDTQYF.

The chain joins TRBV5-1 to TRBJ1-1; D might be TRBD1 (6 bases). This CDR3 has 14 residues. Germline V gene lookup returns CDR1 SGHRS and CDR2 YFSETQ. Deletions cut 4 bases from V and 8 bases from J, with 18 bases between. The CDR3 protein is CASSPRQGQTEAFF. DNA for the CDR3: TGCGCCAGCAGCCCGCGTCAGGGACAAACAGAAGCTTTCTTT. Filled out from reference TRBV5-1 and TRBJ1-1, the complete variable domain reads KAGVTQTPRYLIKTRGQQVTLSCSPISGHRSVSWYQQTPGQGLQFLFEYFSETQRNKGNFPGRFSGRQFSNSRSEMNVSTLELGDSALYLCASSPRQGQTEAFFGQGTRLTVV.

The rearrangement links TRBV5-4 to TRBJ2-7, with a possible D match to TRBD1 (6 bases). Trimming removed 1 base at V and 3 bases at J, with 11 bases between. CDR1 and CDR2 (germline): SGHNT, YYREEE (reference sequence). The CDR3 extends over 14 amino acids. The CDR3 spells CASSLRGNLYEQYF. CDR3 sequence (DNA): TGTGCCAGCAGCTTGAGGGGGAACCTCTACGAGCAGTACTTC.

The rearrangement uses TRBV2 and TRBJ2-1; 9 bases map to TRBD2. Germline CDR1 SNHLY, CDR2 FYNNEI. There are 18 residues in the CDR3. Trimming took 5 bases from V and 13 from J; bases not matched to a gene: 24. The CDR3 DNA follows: TGTGCCAGCAGTCTCTCCCCACGGCTAGCGGGGTCCTACCCTCTACAGTTCTTC. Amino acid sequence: CASSLSPRLAGSYPLQFF.

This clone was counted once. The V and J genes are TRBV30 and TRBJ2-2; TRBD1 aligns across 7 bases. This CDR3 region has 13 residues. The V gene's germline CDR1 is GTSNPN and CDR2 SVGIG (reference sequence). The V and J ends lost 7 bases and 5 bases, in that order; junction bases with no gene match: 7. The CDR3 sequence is CASNRGSTGELFF. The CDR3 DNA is TGTGCCTCGAACAGGGGATCGACCGGGGAGCTGTTTTTT.

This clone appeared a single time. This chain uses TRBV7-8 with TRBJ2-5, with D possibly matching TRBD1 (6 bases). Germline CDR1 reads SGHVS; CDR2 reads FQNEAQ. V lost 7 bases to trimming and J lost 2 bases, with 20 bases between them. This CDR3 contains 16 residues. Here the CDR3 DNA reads TGTGCCAGCAAAAGGGGACAACAGGGACCGCAAGAGACCCAGTACTTC. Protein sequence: CASKRGQQGPQETQYF.

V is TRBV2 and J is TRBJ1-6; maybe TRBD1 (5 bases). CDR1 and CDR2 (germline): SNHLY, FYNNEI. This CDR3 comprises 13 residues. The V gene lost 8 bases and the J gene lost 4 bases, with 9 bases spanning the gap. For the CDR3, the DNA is TGTGCCAGCGGACAAGATTATAATTCACCCCTCCACTTT. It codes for CASGQDYNSPLHF.

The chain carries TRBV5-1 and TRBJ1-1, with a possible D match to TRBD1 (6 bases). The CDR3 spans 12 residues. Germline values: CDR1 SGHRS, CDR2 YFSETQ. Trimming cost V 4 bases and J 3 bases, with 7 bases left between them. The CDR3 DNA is TGCGCCAGCAGCGCAGGGGACACTGAAGCTTTCTTT. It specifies CASSAGDTEAFF.

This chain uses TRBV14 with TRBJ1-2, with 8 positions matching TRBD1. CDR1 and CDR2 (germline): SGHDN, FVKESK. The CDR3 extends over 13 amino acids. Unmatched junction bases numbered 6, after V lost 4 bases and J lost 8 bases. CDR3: CASSLLGQGGYTF. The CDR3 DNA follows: TGTGCCAGCAGCCTCCTAGGACAGGGCGGCTACACCTTC.

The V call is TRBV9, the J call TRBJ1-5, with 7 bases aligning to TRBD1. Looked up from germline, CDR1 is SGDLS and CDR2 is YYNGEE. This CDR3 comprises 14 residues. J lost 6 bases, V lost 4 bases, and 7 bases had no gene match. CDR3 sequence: CASSSHRGAQPQHF. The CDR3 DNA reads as TGTGCCAGCAGCTCTCACAGGGGTGCTCAGCCCCAGCATTTT. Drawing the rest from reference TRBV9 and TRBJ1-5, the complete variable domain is DSGVTQTPKHLITATGQRVTLRCSPRSGDLSVYWYQQSLDQGLQFLIQYYNGEERAKGNILERFSAQQFPDLHSELNLSSLELGDSALYFCASSSHRGAQPQHFGDGTRLSIL.

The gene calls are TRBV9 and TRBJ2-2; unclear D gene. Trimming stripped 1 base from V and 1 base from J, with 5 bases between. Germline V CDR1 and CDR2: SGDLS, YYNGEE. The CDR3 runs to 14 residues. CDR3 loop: CASSVPVNTGELFF. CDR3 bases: TGTGCCAGCAGCGTACCCGTGAACACCGGGGAGCTGTTTTTT.

CDR3 DNA: TGTGCCAGCAGCCCCGGGACAGGGGGCGGCGAGCAGTACGTC. Translated, it gives CASSPGTGGGEQYV. This chain links TRBV6-1 with TRBJ2-7, with TRBD1 matching 12 bases. With V trimmed by 6 bases and J by 6 bases, 6 bases remained unmatched. Germline assignment: CDR1 MNHNS and CDR2 SASEGT. CDR3 length equals 14 residues.

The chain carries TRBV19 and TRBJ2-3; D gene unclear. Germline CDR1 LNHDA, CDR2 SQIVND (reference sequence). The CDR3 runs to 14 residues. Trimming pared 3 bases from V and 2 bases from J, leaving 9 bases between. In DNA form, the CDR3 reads TGTGCCAGTAGTATGATTGAGAACACAGATACGCAGTATTTT. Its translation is CASSMIENTDTQYF.

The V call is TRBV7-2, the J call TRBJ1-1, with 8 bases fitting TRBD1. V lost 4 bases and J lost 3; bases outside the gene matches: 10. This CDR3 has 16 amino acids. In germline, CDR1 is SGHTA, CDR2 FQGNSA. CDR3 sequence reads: CASSYSPGGPDTEAFF. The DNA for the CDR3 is TGTGCCAGCAGCTACTCCCCAGGGGGCCCGGACACTGAAGCTTTCTTT.

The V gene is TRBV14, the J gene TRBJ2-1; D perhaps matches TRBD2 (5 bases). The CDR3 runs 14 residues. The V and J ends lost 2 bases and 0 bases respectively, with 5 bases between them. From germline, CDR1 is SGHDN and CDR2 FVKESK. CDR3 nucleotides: TGTGCCAGCAGCCAAACTAGCTCCTACAATGAGCAGTTCTTC. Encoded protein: CASSQTSSYNEQFF.

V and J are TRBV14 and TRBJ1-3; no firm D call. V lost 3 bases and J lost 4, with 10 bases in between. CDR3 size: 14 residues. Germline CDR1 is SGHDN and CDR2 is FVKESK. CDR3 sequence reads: CASSHRERGNTIYF. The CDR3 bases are TGTGCCAGCAGCCACCGGGAGCGAGGAAACACCATATATTTT.